The 24 T cell receptor beta chains below were found in one sample sequenced in a study of blood T cell repertoires in COVID-19. Data came from immunoSEQ multiplex PCR; TCRdb stores just in-frame clones and leaves some out. The repertoire has some 180,000 clones, roughly four fifths of them found once; the top ten carry about 1.9%. Specimen: peripheral blood. These receptor sequences come from a woman at least 80 years old with acute or convalescent COVID-19.

The chain joins TRBV28 to TRBJ1-2, with TRBD1 identical over 9 bases. Germline V lookup: CDR1 MDHEN, CDR2 SYDVKM. The CDR3 length is 15 residues. Trimming at V came to 7 bases and at J to 6 bases, leaving 12 bases not matched to a gene. For the CDR3, the DNA is TGTGCCAGCACTTCCCAGGGACAGGGAGGTGATGGCTACACCTTC. Translation: CASTSQGQGGDGYTF.

V and J are TRBV6-5 and TRBJ1-2, with D hard to call. The ends were cut back, 8 bases at V and 3 bases at J, with 10 bases in the middle. The CDR3 contains 12 residues. The germline V gene has CDR1 MNHEY and CDR2 SVGAGI. The CDR3 sequence: CASRLADYGYTF. The CDR3 region has the DNA TGTGCCAGCCGATTGGCGGACTATGGCTACACCTTC.

The CDR3 here is CASSPQGLYTDTQYF. The CDR3 region has the DNA TGTGCCAGCAGTCCTCAGGGCCTATACACAGATACGCAGTATTTT. V is TRBV27 and J is TRBJ2-3; D is possibly TRBD1 (5 bases). Trimming stripped 5 bases from V and 2 bases from J, with 14 bases between. The CDR3 is 15 residues long. The germline CDR1 and CDR2 sequences are MNHEY and SMNVEV (reference sequence).

The rearrangement joins TRBV19 to TRBJ2-2, with D tentatively TRBD1 (7 bases). The ends were cut back, 5 bases at V and 7 bases at J, with 17 bases in the middle. In germline, CDR1 is LNHDA, CDR2 SQIVND (reference sequence). The CDR3 covers 15 residues. CDR3 residues: CASSRQEGANGELFF. The CDR3 bases are TGTGCCAGTAGTCGTCAGGAGGGGGCGAACGGGGAGCTGTTTTTT.

The chain recombines TRBV25-1 with TRBJ1-6; D is possibly TRBD1 (5 bases). CDR1 is MGHDK and CDR2 is SYGVNS in the germline V gene. Trimming left V 0 bases short and J 9 bases short, with 21 bases between. CDR3 length: 18 residues. CDR3 protein: CASSEYPPRDGGGSPLHF. Here the CDR3 DNA reads TGTGCCAGCAGTGAATATCCTCCCCGGGACGGCGGGGGTTCACCCCTCCACTTT.

A few counts support this clone. The CDR3 loop reads CASINSGSTGKAFF. In nucleotides, the CDR3 is TGTGCCAGCATCAACTCGGGAAGCACAGGGAAAGCTTTCTTT. V and J are TRBV28 and TRBJ1-1, with D possibly TRBD1 on 6 matching bases. Germline CDR1 reads MDHEN; CDR2 reads SYDVKM. The V and J ends lost 7 bases and 9 bases respectively, with 21 bases between them. This CDR3 has 14 amino acids.

The chain couples TRBV6-5 to TRBJ2-3, with 8 bases aligning to TRBD1. The CDR3 covers 16 residues. Germline V CDR1 and CDR2: MNHEY, SVGAGI. V lost 0 bases, J lost 4 bases, and 6 bases stayed unmatched. As DNA, the CDR3 is TGTGCCAGCAGTTACTCTGGCAGGGGGCAAGCAGATACGCAGTATTTT. Encoded protein: CASSYSGRGQADTQYF.

The chain employs TRBV3-1 (or the pseudogene TRBV3-2) and TRBJ2-3; 9 positions agree with TRBD1. J gave up 0 bases and V 4 bases, and 14 bases lay outside the gene matches. The length of the CDR3 is 19 residues. The germline gives CDR1 LGHDT, CDR2 YNNKEL (reference sequence). CDR3 amino acids: CASSLAGTGTFTSTDTQYF. The DNA of the CDR3 is TGTGCCAGCAGCCTTGCCGGGACAGGGACTTTCACTAGCACAGATACGCAGTATTTT.

This chain connects TRBV19 to TRBJ1-1; D gene ambiguous. V shed 3 bases and J shed 6 bases, with 20 bases lying between them. Germline V gives CDR1 LNHDA, CDR2 SQIVND (reference sequence). This CDR3 spans 16 amino acids. For the CDR3, the DNA is TGTGCCAGTAGTATTCGGACGGGAAGCTCTTCCTCTGAAGCTTTCTTT. This sequence encodes CASSIRTGSSSSEAFF. The entire variable domain, with the rest obtained from reference TRBV19 and TRBJ1-1, is as follows: DGGITQSPKYLFRKEGQNVTLSCEQNLNHDAMYWYRQDPGQGLRLIYYSQIVNDFQKGDIAEGYSVSREKKESFPLTVTSAQKNPTAFYLCASSIRTGSSSSEAFFGQGTRLTVV.

The chain links TRBV6-5 to TRBJ2-7; a possible D gene is TRBD1 (6 bases). The CDR3 spans 14 residues. V lost 5 bases, J lost 2 bases, and 13 bases lay in between. CDR1 and CDR2 from the germline V gene are MNHEY and SVGAGI. This chain's CDR3 is CASSRGTVAYEQYF. CDR3 in DNA: TGTGCCAGCAGTAGGGGGACGGTAGCCTACGAGCAGTACTTC.

The rearrangement uses TRBV27 and TRBJ1-6, with D possibly being TRBD1 (6 bases). Trimming stripped 5 bases from V and 8 bases from J, with 7 bases between. Germline assignment: CDR1 MNHEY and CDR2 SMNVEV (reference sequence). The CDR3 has 12 amino acids. In nucleotides, the CDR3 is TGTGCCAGCAGTCCAGGGGATTCACCCCTCCACTTT. This translates into CASSPGDSPLHF.

V and J are TRBV2 and TRBJ2-7, with 7 bases lining up with TRBD1. Germline V lookup: CDR1 SNHLY, CDR2 FYNNEI. V was clipped by 6 bases and J by 4 bases; unmatched bases: 6. The CDR3 runs to 13 residues. CDR3 protein: CASRGGEVYEQYF. CDR3 coding DNA: TGTGCCAGCAGAGGGGGCGAGGTGTACGAGCAGTACTTC.

This chain links TRBV7-8 with TRBJ1-2; 10 bases align to TRBD1. CDR3 size: 18 residues. V was pared by 10 bases and J by 3 bases, with 20 bases of the junction left unmatched. Per germline, CDR1 SGHVS and CDR2 FQNEAQ. The CDR3 loop is CATSALTLRDRGYYGYTF. DNA for the CDR3: TGTGCCACTTCCGCATTAACCCTCCGGGACAGGGGATACTATGGCTACACCTTC.

The chain has TRBV19 and TRBJ2-7; 12 nucleotides agree with TRBD1. V lost 5 bases, J lost 3 bases, and 5 bases stayed unmatched. Germline V gene data show CDR1 as LNHDA and CDR2 as SQIVND (reference sequence). There are 15 residues in the CDR3. For the CDR3, the DNA is TGTGCCAGTAGTGCCGGGACAGGGGGCGGCTACGAGCAGTACTTC. This codes for CASSAGTGGGYEQYF.

The chain has TRBV2 and TRBJ2-2; 9 bases map to TRBD1. The CDR3 consists of 16 residues. V gave up 11 bases and J gave up 4 bases; unmatched junction bases: 14. CDR1 and CDR2 from the germline V gene are SNHLY and FYNNEI. The CDR3 DNA reads as TGTGCCTCCAGCGGACAGGGGCCCTCGGGCACCGGGGAGCTGTTTTTT. This translates into CASSGQGPSGTGELFF.

This clone showed up just once. This chain links TRBV6-6 with TRBJ1-5; D is unclear. The CDR3 has 14 residues. Per germline, CDR1 MNHNY and CDR2 SVGAGI (reference sequence). Deletions cut 8 bases from V and 2 bases from J, with 13 bases between. The CDR3 loop reads CASGEGAGNQPQHF. For the CDR3, the DNA is TGTGCCAGCGGCGAGGGAGCCGGCAATCAGCCCCAGCATTTT.

This chain joins TRBV7-2 and TRBJ2-3; 7 positions agree with TRBD2. Germline CDR1 SGHTA, CDR2 FQGNSA. Trimming removed 3 bases from V and 0 bases from J; junction bases left unmatched: 0. The CDR3 is made up of 14 amino acids. The CDR3 is CASSFSGSTDTQYF. DNA of the CDR3: TGTGCCAGCAGCTTTAGCGGGAGCACAGATACGCAGTATTTT.

The rearrangement joins TRBV5-1 to TRBJ1-5; D not resolved. The CDR3 has 16 residues. The V end was cut by 0 bases, the J end by 2 bases, with 12 bases between. CDR1 SGHRS and CDR2 YFSETQ come from the germline V gene. The CDR3 DNA reads TGCGCCAGCAGCTTGGGTTGGGGAGAAGGCAATCAGCCCCAGCATTTT. Its translation: CASSLGWGEGNQPQHF. The variable domain in full, with the rest retrieved from reference TRBV5-1 and TRBJ1-5, is KAGVTQTPRYLIKTRGQQVTLSCSPISGHRSVSWYQQTPGQGLQFLFEYFSETQRNKGNFPGRFSGRQFSNSRSEMNVSTLELGDSALYLCASSLGWGEGNQPQHFGDGTRLSIL.

This clone has more than one count but fewer than ten. The rearrangement uses TRBV9 and TRBJ1-4; maybe TRBD1 (6 bases). This CDR3 has 14 amino acids. Trimming took off 6 bases at V and 8 bases at J, with 17 bases between the two ends. Germline CDR1 and CDR2: SGDLS and YYNGEE. In DNA, the CDR3 is TGTGCCAGCAACCTACAGGGTCCTGGCGAAAAACTGTTTTTT. It translates to CASNLQGPGEKLFF.

The gene calls are TRBV5-1 and TRBJ2-5, with 11 bases fitting TRBD1. CDR1 is SGHRS and CDR2 is YFSETQ in the germline V gene. The CDR3 covers 15 residues. V shed 4 bases, J shed 2 bases, and the junction held 4 bases outside the gene matches. The CDR3 is CASSAGTGGQETQYF. The CDR3 bases are TGCGCCAGCAGCGCCGGGACAGGGGGACAAGAGACCCAGTACTTC.

Notes on this clone: The same CDR3 is also encoded by other DNA sequences in this sample. J is TRBJ2-1 and V is TRBV11-2; 7 bases map to TRBD2. The CDR3 runs 14 residues. The germline gives CDR1 SGHAT, CDR2 FQNNGV. V lost 1 base to trimming and J lost 5 bases; unmatched junction nucleotides: 2. This chain's CDR3 is CASSLAGGHNEQFF. CDR3 nucleotides: TGTGCCAGCAGCTTAGCGGGGGGACACAATGAGCAGTTCTTC.

The chain has TRBV7-2 and TRBJ2-2, with a weak D call TRBD1 (6 bases). The V end lost 2 bases, the J end lost 2 bases, and 9 bases lay between the germline ends. In germline, CDR1 is SGHTA, CDR2 FQGNSA. CDR3 length equals 15 residues. The CDR3 here is CASSLWTENTGELFF. CDR3 DNA sequence: TGTGCCAGCAGCTTATGGACAGAAAACACCGGGGAGCTGTTTTTT.

This chain uses TRBV12-3 or TRBV12-4 with TRBJ1-3; D not resolved. CDR3 length: 12 residues. Between the trimmed V and J ends, which lost 3 bases and 6 bases, there was a span of 6 bases. The CDR3 DNA sequence: TGTGCCAGCAGTTTCTATGAAAACACCATATATTTT. Its protein is CASSFYENTIYF.

The rearrangement joins TRBV5-1 to TRBJ2-3; 9 nucleotides align to TRBD1. The germline V gene has CDR1 SGHRS and CDR2 YFSETQ. The J segment lost 2 bases and the V segment lost 6 bases, leaving 4 bases of the junction unmatched. This CDR3 comprises 14 residues. CDR3 sequence (DNA): TGCGCCAGCAAGGGACAGGGATTCACAGATACGCAGTATTTT. Translating gives CASKGQGFTDTQYF.